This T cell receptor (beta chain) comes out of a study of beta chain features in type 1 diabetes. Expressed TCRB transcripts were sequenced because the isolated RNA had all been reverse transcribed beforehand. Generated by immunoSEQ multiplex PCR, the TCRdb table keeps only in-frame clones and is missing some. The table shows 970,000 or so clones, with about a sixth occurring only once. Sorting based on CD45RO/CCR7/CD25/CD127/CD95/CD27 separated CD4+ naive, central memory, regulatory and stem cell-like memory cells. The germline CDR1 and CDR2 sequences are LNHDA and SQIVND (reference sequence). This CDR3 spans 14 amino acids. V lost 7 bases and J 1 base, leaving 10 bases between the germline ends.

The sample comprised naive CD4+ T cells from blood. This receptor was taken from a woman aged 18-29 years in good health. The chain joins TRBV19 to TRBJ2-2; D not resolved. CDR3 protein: CASNPAKNTGELFF. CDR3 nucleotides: TGTGCCAGTAACCCAGCAAAGAACACCGGGGAGCTGTTTTTT.